One and the same sample provided the 23 T cell receptor beta chains below, sequenced in a study of blood T cell repertoires in COVID-19. Using immunoSEQ multiplex PCR, the repertoire was profiled, and TCRdb retains in-frame clones only, with some absent. The table lists under 300,000 clones, 83% of them singletons. The source material was peripheral blood. The receptor set was obtained from a woman aged 50 to 60 who had recovered from COVID-19.

The chain has TRBV7-3 and TRBJ1-1; TRBD1 is a possible D gene (5 bases). The CDR3 loop spans 13 amino acids. The germline V gene has CDR1 SGHTA and CDR2 FQGTGA. Trimming shortened V by 5 bases and J by 1 base, and 8 bases separated the two germline ends. The CDR3 nucleotides read TGTGCCAGCAGCGCAACAGGGAACACTGAAGCTTTCTTT. This sequence encodes CASSATGNTEAFF. Using reference TRBV7-3 and TRBJ1-1 for the parts outside the CDR3, the full variable domain is GAGVSQTPSNKVTEKGKYVELRCDPISGHTALYWYRQSLGQGPEFLIYFQGTGAADDSGLPNDRFFAVRPEGSVSTLKIQRTERGDSAVYLCASSATGNTEAFFGQGTRLTVV.

Here the CDR3 reads CASSPPTGWNTEAFF. CDR3 coding DNA: TGTGCCAGCAGCCCTCCGACAGGGTGGAACACTGAAGCTTTCTTT. V gene TRBV5-4 combines with J gene TRBJ1-1; TRBD1 matches at 7 bases. This CDR3 spans 15 amino acids. Looked up from germline, CDR1 is SGHNT and CDR2 is YYREEE (reference sequence). Trimming at V came to 4 bases and at J to 1 base, leaving 7 bases not matched to a gene.

The table lists this clone with a count of one. This chain uses TRBV4-2 with TRBJ2-3, with D tentatively TRBD2 (5 bases). Germline assignment: CDR1 LGHNA and CDR2 YNFKEQ. This CDR3 spans 16 amino acids. V was shortened by 5 bases and J by 0 bases, with 15 bases between the two germline ends. DNA for the CDR3: TGTGCCAGCAGCGAAGGACTCCTTTCTAGCACAGATACGCAGTATTTT. The encoded protein is CASSEGLLSSTDTQYF.

The chain uses TRBV29-1 and TRBJ1-4, with D maybe TRBD1 (5 bases). The CDR3 spans 14 residues. Trimming took off 3 bases at V and 1 base at J, with 9 bases between the two ends. Germline lookup yields CDR1 SQVTM and CDR2 ANQGSEA. CDR3 sequence reads: CSVDGRGTNEKLFF. As DNA, the CDR3 is TGCAGCGTTGATGGTAGGGGAACTAATGAAAAACTGTTTTTT.

This clone has just one count. Written as DNA, the CDR3 is TGTGCCAGCAGTTACTCGGGGCCTAGCTCCTACGAGCAGTACTTC. Translation gives CASSYSGPSSYEQYF. The chain employs TRBV6-5 and TRBJ2-7, with D perhaps TRBD1 (5 bases). The ends were cut back, 0 bases at V and 0 bases at J, with 9 bases in the middle. Germline CDR1 MNHEY, CDR2 SVGAGI. The CDR3 runs 15 residues.

The chain links TRBV7-2 to TRBJ2-3; TRBD2 aligns across 8 bases. With 1 base clipped from V and 4 bases from J, the junction kept 7 bases outside the gene matches. Germline V gives CDR1 SGHTA, CDR2 FQGNSA. The CDR3 loop spans 16 amino acids. CDR3: CASSLGAGVGADTQYF. The CDR3 DNA reads as TGTGCCAGCAGCTTAGGAGCGGGGGTTGGCGCAGATACGCAGTATTTT.

The chain has TRBV5-1 and TRBJ2-3, with TRBD1 matching 7 bases. With V trimmed by 4 bases and J by 7 bases, 9 bases remained unmatched. CDR1 is SGHRS and CDR2 is YFSETQ in the germline V gene. The CDR3 extends over 14 amino acids. Written as DNA, the CDR3 is TGCGCCAGCAGCGGGAAAGACAGGGCGTATACGCAGTATTTT. Its protein product is CASSGKDRAYTQYF.

The CDR3 nucleotides read TGTGCCACCCGACAGGCCTCGCGGACTGAAGCTTTCTTT. Amino acids: CATRQASRTEAFF. This chain joins TRBV6-5 and TRBJ1-1, with D possibly TRBD1 on 6 matching bases. The CDR3 has 13 residues. The ends were cut back, 10 bases at V and 5 bases at J, with 17 bases in the middle. CDR1 is MNHEY, CDR2 SVGAGI, per germline.

The V call is TRBV19, the J call TRBJ2-1; TRBD1 matches at 10 bases. The germline V gene encodes CDR1 LNHDA and CDR2 SQIVND (reference sequence). This CDR3 spans 14 amino acids. With V trimmed by 4 bases and J by 7 bases, 4 bases remained unmatched. The CDR3 bases are TGTGCCAGTAGTAAGGGACAGGGGTCAAATGAGCAGTTCTTC. The encoded protein is CASSKGQGSNEQFF.

J is TRBJ2-7 and V is TRBV12-3 or TRBV12-4; D is undetermined. The CDR3 spans 12 residues. Deletions cut 6 bases from V and 3 bases from J, with 9 bases between. The CDR3 loop reads CASRGAYYEQYF. CDR3 bases: TGTGCCAGCAGGGGCGCCTACTACGAGCAGTACTTC.

The rearrangement uses TRBV28 and TRBJ1-1, with TRBD1 as a possible D gene (6 bases). V was trimmed by 6 bases and J by 4 bases, leaving 12 bases between them. The CDR3 runs to 13 residues. Per germline, CDR1 MDHEN and CDR2 SYDVKM. CDR3 sequence: CASSRPGVTEAFF. The CDR3 DNA reads as TGTGCCAGCAGCCGTCCAGGGGTCACTGAAGCTTTCTTT.

DNA of the CDR3: TGCGCCAGCAGCTTGTTTTACGGTCGCGGATCCAATGAGCAGTTCTTC. Amino acids: CASSLFYGRGSNEQFF. The chain uses TRBV5-1 and TRBJ2-1; D unresolved. Germline V gene data show CDR1 as SGHRS and CDR2 as YFSETQ. Deletions cut 1 base from V and 6 bases from J, with 17 bases between. This CDR3 region has 16 residues.

The rearrangement uses TRBV15 and TRBJ1-4; tentative D call: TRBD1 (6 bases). CDR3 length equals 17 residues. Germline CDR1 is LNHNV and CDR2 is YYDKDF (reference sequence). The ends were cut back, 1 base at V and 0 bases at J, with 12 bases in the middle. The CDR3 sequence is CATSRGGGLATNEKLFF. The CDR3 bases are TGTGCCACCAGCAGAGGAGGGGGATTGGCAACTAATGAAAAACTGTTTTTT.

This clone was seen repeatedly, ten times or more. V usage is TRBV24-1 and J usage is TRBJ1-1; D possibly corresponds to TRBD1 (5 bases). Looked up from germline, CDR1 is KGHDR and CDR2 is SFDVKD. Trimming pared 9 bases from V and 13 bases from J, leaving 20 bases between. The CDR3 is 12 residues long. The CDR3 region is CATSDNRGKSFF. In nucleotides, the CDR3 is TGTGCCACCTCGGACAACCGGGGGAAAAGTTTCTTT.

The V and J genes are TRBV2 and TRBJ2-6; a weak D match, TRBD1 (6 bases). The CDR3 has 15 residues. V lost 4 bases and J lost 2, with 9 bases in between. Germline V CDR1 and CDR2: SNHLY, FYNNEI. In DNA form, the CDR3 reads TGTGCCAGCAGTGTGGGGGCCCCTGGGGCCAACGTCCTGACTTTC. It encodes CASSVGAPGANVLTF. The full variable domain, with the rest looked up from reference TRBV2 and TRBJ2-6, is EPEVTQTPSHQVTQMGQEVILRCVPISNHLYFYWYRQILGQKVEFLVSFYNNEISEKSEIFDDQFSVERPDGSNFTLKIRSTKLEDSAMYFCASSVGAPGANVLTFGAGSRLTVL.

The chain joins TRBV25-1 to TRBJ2-7, with unresolved D. Germline loops: CDR1 MGHDK, CDR2 SYGVNS. V lost 3 bases to trimming and J lost 2 bases, with 5 bases between them. The CDR3 sequence is 12 residues long. The CDR3 region has the DNA TGTGCCAGCAGTGATCCTACCTACGAGCAGTACTTC. It encodes CASSDPTYEQYF.

This chain joins TRBV27 and TRBJ2-5; 7 bases match TRBD1. Germline trimming cut 4 bases from V and 4 bases from J; bases unmatched to any gene: 6. The CDR3 length is 14 residues. Germline V gene data show CDR1 as MNHEY and CDR2 as SMNVEV (reference sequence). CDR3 nucleotides: TGTGCCAGCAGTTCACAGGGGCGAAGAGAGACCCAGTACTTC. Protein product: CASSSQGRRETQYF.

This CDR3 reads CSADQGKAFF. Here the CDR3 DNA reads TGCAGTGCCGACCAGGGGAAGGCTTTCTTT. The rearrangement joins TRBV20-1 to TRBJ1-1; D perhaps matches TRBD1 (6 bases). Trimming pared 6 bases from V and 11 bases from J, leaving 13 bases between. The length of the CDR3 is 10 residues. CDR1 is DFQATT, CDR2 SNEGSKA, per germline (reference sequence).

This clone appeared once. This chain connects TRBV4-1 to TRBJ2-1; D call uncertain. Germline lookup yields CDR1 MGHRA and CDR2 YSYEKL. The V and J ends lost 6 bases and 2 bases respectively, with 14 bases between them. There are 15 residues in the CDR3. CDR3 protein: CASRRTGGTYNEQFF. The CDR3 coding sequence is TGCGCCAGCAGGAGAACGGGTGGAACCTACAATGAGCAGTTCTTC.

This chain joins TRBV7-2 and TRBJ2-4; tentatively, D is TRBD1 (5 bases). The V gene lost 2 bases and the J gene lost 9 bases, with 20 bases spanning the gap. The CDR3 extends over 16 amino acids. CDR1 is SGHTA and CDR2 is FQGNSA in the germline V gene. In DNA, the CDR3 is TGTGCCAGCAGCTTAATGGCAGGACAACGACGGAGCATTCAGTACTTC. Its protein product is CASSLMAGQRRSIQYF. Full variable domain (rest looked up from reference TRBV7-2 and TRBJ2-4): GAGVSQSPSNKVTEKGKDVELRCDPISGHTALYWYRQSLGQGLEFLIYFQGNSAPDKSGLPSDRFSAERTGGSVSTLTIQRTQQEDSAVYLCASSLMAGQRRSIQYFGAGTRLSVL.

V usage is TRBV10-2 and J usage is TRBJ1-2; TRBD1 matches 8 bases. The length of the CDR3 is 23 residues. V lost 2 bases, J lost 2 bases, and 28 bases stayed unmatched. CDR1 is WSHSY, CDR2 SAAADI, per germline. As DNA, the CDR3 is TGCGCCAGCAGTGAGCCGATAGAGGCGTTATCCCCGGGACAGGTCCCTGGGAACTATGGCTACACCTTC. It codes for CASSEPIEALSPGQVPGNYGYTF.

This chain joins TRBV11-2 and TRBJ2-1, with D perhaps matching TRBD2 (7 bases). This CDR3 contains 15 residues. V lost 4 bases, J lost 6 bases, and 16 bases lay in between. From germline, CDR1 is SGHAT and CDR2 FQNNGV. The CDR3 DNA follows: TGTGCCAGCAGCTGGGAGGGGGGGTTTCGCAATGAGCAGTTCTTC. The encoded protein is CASSWEGGFRNEQFF.

V gene TRBV19 combines with J gene TRBJ2-7; 8 bases align to TRBD2. The germline gives CDR1 LNHDA, CDR2 SQIVND (reference sequence). The CDR3 runs 14 residues. V dropped 7 bases and J dropped 3; count of bases not matched to a gene: 8. The CDR3 here is CASTPGGARYEQYF. The CDR3 DNA sequence: TGTGCCAGTACCCCCGGGGGGGCGCGCTACGAGCAGTACTTC.